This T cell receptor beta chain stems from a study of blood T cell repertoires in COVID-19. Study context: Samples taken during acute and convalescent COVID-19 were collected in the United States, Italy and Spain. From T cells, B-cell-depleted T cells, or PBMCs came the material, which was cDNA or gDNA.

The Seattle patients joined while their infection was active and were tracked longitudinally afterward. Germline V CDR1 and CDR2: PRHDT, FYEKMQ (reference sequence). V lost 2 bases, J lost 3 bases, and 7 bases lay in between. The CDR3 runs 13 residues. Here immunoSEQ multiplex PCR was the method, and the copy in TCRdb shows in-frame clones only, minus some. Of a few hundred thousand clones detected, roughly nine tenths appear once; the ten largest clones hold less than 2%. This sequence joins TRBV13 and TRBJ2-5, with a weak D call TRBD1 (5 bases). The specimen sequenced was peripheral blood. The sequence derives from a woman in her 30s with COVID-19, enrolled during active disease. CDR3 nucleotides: TGTGCCAGCAGCTTATCCAGGGAAGAGACCCAGTACTTC. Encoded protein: CASSLSREETQYF.